This TCR beta chain was identified in a study of CD8+CD57+ T cells in acquired aplastic anemia. Whole-study findings and limits: The study identified roughly 29 CD8+ CDR3 sequences shared by patients and controls.

TCR beta VDJ and CDR3 were profiled, and genomic DNA was the template. TCRdb reprocessed the reads with MiXCR, giving one entry per CDR3 protein. The data show about 200,000 distinct CDR3 sequences, 55% to 65% seen once. Previously, flow cytometry had revealed CD8+CD57+ cell expansion in the patients chosen for sequencing. V lost 3 bases and J lost 9, with 21 bases in between. The germline V gene encodes CDR1 LNHDA and CDR2 SQIVND (reference sequence). This CDR3 spans 15 amino acids. This clonotype came up a few times. Its antigen is not identified. This TCR derives from a human donor with aplastic anemia. The chain joins TRBV19 to TRBJ2-7; D is uncertain. Input material: sorted CD4+, CD8+, or CD8+CD57+ T cells (not recorded which) from PBMCs. In DNA, the CDR3 is TGTGCCAGTAGTATTTTGCGGACGGATGGGCTAAGGCAGTACTTC. The encoded protein is CASSILRTDGLRQYF. Looking up the rest from reference TRBV19 and TRBJ2-7 gives the full variable domain: DGGITQSPKYLFRKEGQNVTLSCEQNLNHDAMYWYRQDPGQGLRLIYYSQIVNDFQKGDIAEGYSVSREKKESFPLTVTSAQKNPTAFYLCASSILRTDGLRQYFGPGTRLTVT.